This T cell receptor beta chain was profiled in a study of control samples from healthy donors and cancer patients. The ends were cut back, 0 bases at V and 4 bases at J, with 7 bases in the middle. Germline V gene data show CDR1 as LGHNA and CDR2 as YNFKEQ. The CDR3 runs 14 residues. Profiled with immunoSEQ multiplex PCR; TCRdb holds only in-frame clones, not every one. The profile covers fewer than 500,000 clones, with about 93% appearing a single time and 5% to 7% taken by the ten largest. The rearrangement uses TRBV4-2 and TRBJ1-5, with D unresolved. Sequenced input: PBMCs. This TCR derives from a man aged 35 to 55 with head and neck cancer. The CDR3 region is CASSQDQVNQPQHF. DNA for the CDR3: TGTGCCAGCAGCCAAGATCAGGTTAATCAGCCCCAGCATTTT.